The T cell receptor beta chain described here comes from a study of blood T cell repertoires in COVID-19. Study overall: Material from acute and convalescent COVID-19 was sourced from the United States, Italy and Spain. PBMCs, B-cell-depleted T cells, or T cells provided the cDNA or gDNA that made up the material.

Original analysis: It was from reference gene primer amplification that nucleated cell counts were estimated. Method: immunoSEQ multiplex PCR; TCRdb's copy keeps in-frame clones and lacks some. V and J calls and clone size are as listed in that table; D and trimming were resolved from the DNA. This table holds some 250,000 clones, approximately 80% found once. Patients in Seattle were enrolled during active infection, then followed longitudinally. Sequences were obtained from peripheral blood. The sequence derives from a woman older than 75 with COVID-19, enrolled during active disease.

The CDR3 region has the DNA TGCAGCGTTGGCGGGACAGGGTTGGAGGGGCAGTACTTC. This codes for CSVGGTGLEGQYF. The gene calls are TRBV29-1 and TRBJ2-7; TRBD1 matches at 9 bases. The V gene's germline CDR1 is SQVTM and CDR2 ANQGSEA. The CDR3 is 13 residues long. V lost 4 bases and J lost 9; bases outside the gene matches: 10.